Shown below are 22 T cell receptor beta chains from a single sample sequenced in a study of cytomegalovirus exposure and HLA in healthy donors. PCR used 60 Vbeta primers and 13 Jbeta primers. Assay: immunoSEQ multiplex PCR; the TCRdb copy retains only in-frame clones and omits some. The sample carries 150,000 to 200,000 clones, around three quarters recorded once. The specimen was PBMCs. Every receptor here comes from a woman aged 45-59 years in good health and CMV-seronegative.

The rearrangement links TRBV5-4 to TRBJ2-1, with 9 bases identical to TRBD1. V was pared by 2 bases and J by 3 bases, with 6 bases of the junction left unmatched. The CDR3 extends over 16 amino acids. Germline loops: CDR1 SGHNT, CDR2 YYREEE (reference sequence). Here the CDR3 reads CASSFPGTGYYNEQFF. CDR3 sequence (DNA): TGTGCCAGCAGCTTCCCTGGGACAGGGTACTACAATGAGCAGTTCTTC.

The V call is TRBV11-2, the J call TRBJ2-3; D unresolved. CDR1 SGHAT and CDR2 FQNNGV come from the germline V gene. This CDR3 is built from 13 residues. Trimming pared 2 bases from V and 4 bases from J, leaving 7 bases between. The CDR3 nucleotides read TGTGCCAGCAGCTTATCCCCATCAGATACGCAGTATTTT. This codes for CASSLSPSDTQYF.

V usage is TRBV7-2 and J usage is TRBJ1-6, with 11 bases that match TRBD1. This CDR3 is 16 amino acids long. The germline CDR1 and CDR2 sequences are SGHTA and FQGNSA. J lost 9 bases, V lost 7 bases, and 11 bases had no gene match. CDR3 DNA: TGTGCCAGCACCCTCCCGGACAGGGGGCGTTTTTCACCCCTCCACTTT. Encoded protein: CASTLPDRGRFSPLHF.

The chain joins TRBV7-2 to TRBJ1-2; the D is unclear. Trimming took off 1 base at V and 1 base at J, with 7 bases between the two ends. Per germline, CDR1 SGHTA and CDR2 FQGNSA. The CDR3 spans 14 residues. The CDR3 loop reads CASSLVKLNYGYTF. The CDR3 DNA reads TGTGCCAGCAGCTTAGTGAAGCTTAACTATGGCTACACCTTC.

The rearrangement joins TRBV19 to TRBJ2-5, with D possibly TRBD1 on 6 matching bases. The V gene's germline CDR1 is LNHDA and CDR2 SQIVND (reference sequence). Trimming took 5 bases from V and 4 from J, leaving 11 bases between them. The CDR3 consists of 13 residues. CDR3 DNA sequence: TGTGCCAGTAGTCCGGTGACAGGAGAGACCCAGTACTTC. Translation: CASSPVTGETQYF.

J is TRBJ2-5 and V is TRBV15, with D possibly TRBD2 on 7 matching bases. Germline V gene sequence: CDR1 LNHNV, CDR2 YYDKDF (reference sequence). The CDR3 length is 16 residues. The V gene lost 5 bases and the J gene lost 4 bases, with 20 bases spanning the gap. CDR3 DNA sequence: TGTGCCACCAGCTTGGGGGCGGGGGCCTCTACAGAGACCCAGTACTTC. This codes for CATSLGAGASTETQYF.

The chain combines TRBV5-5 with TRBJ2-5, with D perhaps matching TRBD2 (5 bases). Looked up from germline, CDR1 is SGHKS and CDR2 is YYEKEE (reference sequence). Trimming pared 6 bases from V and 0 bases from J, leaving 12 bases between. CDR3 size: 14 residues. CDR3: CASTATEDQETQYF. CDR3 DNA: TGTGCCAGCACCGCCACGGAGGACCAAGAGACCCAGTACTTC.

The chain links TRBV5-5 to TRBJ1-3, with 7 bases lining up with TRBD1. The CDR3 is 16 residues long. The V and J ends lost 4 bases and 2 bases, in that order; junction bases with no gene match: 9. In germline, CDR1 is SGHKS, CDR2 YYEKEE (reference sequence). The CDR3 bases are TGTGCCAGCAGCCAAGCTGGGGGGACAGCTGGAAACACCATATATTTT. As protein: CASSQAGGTAGNTIYF.

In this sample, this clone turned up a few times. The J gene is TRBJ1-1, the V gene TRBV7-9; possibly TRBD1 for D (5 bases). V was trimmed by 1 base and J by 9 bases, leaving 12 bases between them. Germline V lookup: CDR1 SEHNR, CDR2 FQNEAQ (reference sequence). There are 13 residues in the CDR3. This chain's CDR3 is CASSLVPDSKAFF. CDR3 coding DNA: TGTGCCAGCAGCTTAGTTCCCGACAGCAAAGCTTTCTTT.

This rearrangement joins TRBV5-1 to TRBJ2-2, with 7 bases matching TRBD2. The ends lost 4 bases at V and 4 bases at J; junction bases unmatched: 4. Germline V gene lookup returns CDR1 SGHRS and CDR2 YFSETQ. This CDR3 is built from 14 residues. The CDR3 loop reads CASSPGTITGELFF. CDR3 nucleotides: TGCGCCAGCAGCCCCGGGACTATCACCGGGGAGCTGTTTTTT.

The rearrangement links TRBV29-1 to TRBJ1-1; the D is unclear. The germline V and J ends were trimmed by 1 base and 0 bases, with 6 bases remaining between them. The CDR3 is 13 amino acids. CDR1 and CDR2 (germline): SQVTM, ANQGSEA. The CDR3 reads CSVEGRMNTEAFF. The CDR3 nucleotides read TGCAGCGTTGAAGGGAGGATGAACACTGAAGCTTTCTTT.

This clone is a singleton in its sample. The CDR3 here is CAWMRIGGEYYSPLHF. The CDR3 nucleotides are TGTGCCTGGATGAGAATTGGGGGCGAGTATTATTCACCCCTCCACTTT. J is TRBJ1-6 and V is TRBV30; possible D gene TRBD1, 6 bases. The CDR3 loop spans 16 amino acids. Deletions cut 4 bases from V and 8 bases from J, with 21 bases between. Germline V CDR1 and CDR2: GTSNPN, SVGIG (reference sequence).

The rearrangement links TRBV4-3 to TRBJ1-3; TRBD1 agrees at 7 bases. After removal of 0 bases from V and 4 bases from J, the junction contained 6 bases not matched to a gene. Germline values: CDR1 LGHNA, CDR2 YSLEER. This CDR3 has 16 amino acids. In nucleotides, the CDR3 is TGCGCCAGCAGCCAAGATAAGGGGGACAGAGGAAACACCATATATTTT. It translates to CASSQDKGDRGNTIYF.

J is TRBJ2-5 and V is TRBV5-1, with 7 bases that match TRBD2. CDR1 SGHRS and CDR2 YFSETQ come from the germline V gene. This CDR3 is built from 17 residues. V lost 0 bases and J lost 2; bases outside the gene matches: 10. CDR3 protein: CASSLGGRLAQQETQYF. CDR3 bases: TGCGCCAGCAGCTTGGGGGGTCGACTAGCACAACAAGAGACCCAGTACTTC.

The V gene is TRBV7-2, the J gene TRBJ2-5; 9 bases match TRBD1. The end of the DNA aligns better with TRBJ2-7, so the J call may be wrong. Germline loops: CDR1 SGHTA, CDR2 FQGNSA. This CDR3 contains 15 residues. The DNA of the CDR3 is TGTGCCAGCAGCTTCACCGGGACAGGGCGCGGCGAGCAGTACTTC. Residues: CASSFTGTGRGEQYF.

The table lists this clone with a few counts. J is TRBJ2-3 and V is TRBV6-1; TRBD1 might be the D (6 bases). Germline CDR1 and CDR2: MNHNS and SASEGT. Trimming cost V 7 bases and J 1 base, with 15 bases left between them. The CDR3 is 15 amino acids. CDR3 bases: TGTGCCAGCAACGACAGGCCCCCTGGCACAGATACGCAGTATTTT. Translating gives CASNDRPPGTDTQYF.

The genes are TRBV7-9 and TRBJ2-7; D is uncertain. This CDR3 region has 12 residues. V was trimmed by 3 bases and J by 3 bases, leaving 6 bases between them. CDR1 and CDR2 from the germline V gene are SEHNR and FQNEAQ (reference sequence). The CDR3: CASSLYNYEQYF. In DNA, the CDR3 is TGTGCCAGCAGCTTGTACAACTACGAGCAGTACTTC.

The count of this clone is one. CDR3 coding DNA: TGTGCCAGCAGCCATGACGGGACACTCAACACCGGGGAGCTGTTTTTT. This translates into CASSHDGTLNTGELFF. The V and J genes are TRBV7-3 and TRBJ2-2; TRBD1 is a possible D gene (6 bases). V lost 5 bases, J lost 2 bases, and 15 bases lay in between. CDR1 is SGHTA and CDR2 is FQGTGA in the germline V gene. CDR3 size: 16 residues.

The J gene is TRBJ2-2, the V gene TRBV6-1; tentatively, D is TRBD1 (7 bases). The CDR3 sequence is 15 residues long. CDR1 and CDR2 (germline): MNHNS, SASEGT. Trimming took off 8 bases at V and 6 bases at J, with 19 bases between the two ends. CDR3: CASRTQGGASGELFF. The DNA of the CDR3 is TGTGCCAGCCGGACCCAGGGGGGCGCCTCCGGGGAGCTGTTTTTT.

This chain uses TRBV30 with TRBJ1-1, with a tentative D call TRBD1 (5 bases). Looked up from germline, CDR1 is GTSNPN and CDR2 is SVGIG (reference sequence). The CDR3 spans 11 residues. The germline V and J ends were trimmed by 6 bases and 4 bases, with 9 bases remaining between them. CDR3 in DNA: TGTGCCTGTGTGGGGGGCACTGAAGCTTTCTTT. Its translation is CACVGGTEAFF. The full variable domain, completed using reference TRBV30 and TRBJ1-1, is SQTIHQWPATLVQPVGSPLSLECTVEGTSNPNLYWYRQAAGRGLQLLFYSVGIGQISSEVPQNLSASRPQDRQFILSSKKLLLSDSGFYLCACVGGTEAFFGQGTRLTVV.

The CDR3 DNA is TGTGCCAGCAGCGTAGGGAACAGTCCCAGCTACGAGCAGTACTTC. This codes for CASSVGNSPSYEQYF. The chain employs TRBV9 and TRBJ2-7; D not certain. Trimming took off 0 bases at V and 3 bases at J, with 13 bases between the two ends. Germline CDR1 SGDLS, CDR2 YYNGEE. CDR3 length equals 15 residues. The full variable domain, with the rest looked up from reference TRBV9 and TRBJ2-7, is DSGVTQTPKHLITATGQRVTLRCSPRSGDLSVYWYQQSLDQGLQFLIQYYNGEERAKGNILERFSAQQFPDLHSELNLSSLELGDSALYFCASSVGNSPSYEQYFGPGTRLTVT.

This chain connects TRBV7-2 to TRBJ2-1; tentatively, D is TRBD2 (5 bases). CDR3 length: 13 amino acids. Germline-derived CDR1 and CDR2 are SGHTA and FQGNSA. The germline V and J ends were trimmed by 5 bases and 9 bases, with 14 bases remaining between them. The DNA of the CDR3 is TGTGCCAGCAGCCGACCGGGATCCGCTGAGCAGTTCTTC. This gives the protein CASSRPGSAEQFF.